This T cell receptor beta chain was captured in a study of blood T cell repertoires in COVID-19. TCRdb's copy holds only in-frame clones and misses some; the assay was immunoSEQ multiplex PCR. Here the sample spans some 300,000 clones, about 90% being singletons. This CDR3 spans 14 amino acids. Per germline, CDR1 GTSNPN and CDR2 SVGIG (reference sequence). The V and J ends lost 2 bases and 7 bases respectively, with 14 bases between them. Before being deemed recovered, Cohort 3 donors had two negative PCRs, clearance, or symptom resolution. Input material: PBMCs or T cells enriched from blood (not recorded which). The V gene is TRBV30, the J gene TRBJ2-2; D gene ambiguous. The source of this sequence is a young woman who had recovered from COVID-19. As DNA, the CDR3 is TGTGCCTGGAGTCCCGAACTTAACGGCGGGGAGCTGTTTTTT. The encoded protein is CAWSPELNGGELFF.